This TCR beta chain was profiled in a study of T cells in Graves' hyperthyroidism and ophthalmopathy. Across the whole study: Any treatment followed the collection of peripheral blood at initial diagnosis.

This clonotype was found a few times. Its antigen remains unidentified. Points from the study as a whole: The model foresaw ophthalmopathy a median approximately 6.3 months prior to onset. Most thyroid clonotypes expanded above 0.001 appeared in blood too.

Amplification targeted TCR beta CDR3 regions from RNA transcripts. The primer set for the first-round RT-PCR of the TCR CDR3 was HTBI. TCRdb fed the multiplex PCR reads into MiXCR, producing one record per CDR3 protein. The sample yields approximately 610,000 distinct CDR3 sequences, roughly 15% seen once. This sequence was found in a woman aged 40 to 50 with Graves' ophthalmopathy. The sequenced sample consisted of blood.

Here the CDR3 DNA reads TGCAGCGTAGAGAGGGGAGACACCGGGGAGCTGTTTTTT. Its protein is CSVERGDTGELFF. The chain recombines TRBV29-1 with TRBJ2-2, with D possibly being TRBD1 or TRBD2 (5 bases each). From germline, CDR1 is SQVTM and CDR2 ANQGSEA. This CDR3 is 13 amino acids long. Trimming took 6 bases from V and 3 from J, leaving 11 bases between them.